The sequence of this T cell receptor beta chain was determined in a study of T-cell reconstitution after alpha-beta-depleted transplantation in children. This clonotype was seen at least ten times. The V gene end was trimmed by 5 bases and the J gene end by 6 bases; junction bases not matched to a gene: 3. Per the germline V gene, CDR1 is DFQATT and CDR2 is SNEGSKA (reference sequence). The CDR3 is made up of 12 amino acids. Preparation of the TCRbeta library used unique molecular identifiers. TCRdb itself ran the PCR reads through MiXCR, one entry per CDR3 protein. The sample shows some 200,000 distinct CDR3 sequences, about 8.8% of them seen only once.

Material: PBMCs from the stem cell graft donor, obtained from the stem cell graft. The receptor was derived from a human donor who donated a stem cell graft to a child with SCID. This rearrangement joins TRBV20-1 to TRBJ2-1; 8 positions agree with TRBD1. The CDR3 DNA reads as TGCAGTGCTTACGACAGGGGCAATGAGCAGTTCTTC. It yields the protein CSAYDRGNEQFF.